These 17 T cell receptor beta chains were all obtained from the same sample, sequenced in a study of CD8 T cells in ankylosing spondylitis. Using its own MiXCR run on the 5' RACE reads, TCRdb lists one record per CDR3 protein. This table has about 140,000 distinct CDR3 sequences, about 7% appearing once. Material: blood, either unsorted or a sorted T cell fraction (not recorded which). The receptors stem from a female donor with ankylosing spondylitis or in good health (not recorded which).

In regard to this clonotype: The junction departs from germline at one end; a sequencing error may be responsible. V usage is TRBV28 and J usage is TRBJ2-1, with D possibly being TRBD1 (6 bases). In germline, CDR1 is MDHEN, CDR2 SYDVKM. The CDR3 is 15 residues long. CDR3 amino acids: CASCPQGTSYNGQFF. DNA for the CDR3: TGTGCCAGCTGTCCACAGGGTACGTCCTACAATGGGCAGTTCTTC.

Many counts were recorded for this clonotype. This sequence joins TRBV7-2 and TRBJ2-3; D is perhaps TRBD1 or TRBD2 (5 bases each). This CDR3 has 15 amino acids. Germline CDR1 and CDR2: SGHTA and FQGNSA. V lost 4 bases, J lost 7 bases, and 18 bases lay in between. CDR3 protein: CASSSGPDITYTQYF. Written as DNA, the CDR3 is TGTGCCAGCAGCTCGGGACCAGACATTACCTATACGCAGTATTTT.

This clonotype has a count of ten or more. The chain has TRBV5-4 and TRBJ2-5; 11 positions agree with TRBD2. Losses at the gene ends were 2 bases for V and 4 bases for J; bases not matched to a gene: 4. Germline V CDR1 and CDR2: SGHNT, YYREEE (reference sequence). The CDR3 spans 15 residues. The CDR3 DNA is TGTGCCAGCAGCTTCCTCACTAGCGGGAGAGAGACCCAGTACTTC. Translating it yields CASSFLTSGRETQYF.

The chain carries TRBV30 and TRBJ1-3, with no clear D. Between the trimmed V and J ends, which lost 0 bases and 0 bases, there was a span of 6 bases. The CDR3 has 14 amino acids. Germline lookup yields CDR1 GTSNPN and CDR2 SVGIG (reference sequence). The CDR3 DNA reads TGTGCCTGGAGTGTTGGGGTCTCTGGAAACACCATATATTTT. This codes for CAWSVGVSGNTIYF. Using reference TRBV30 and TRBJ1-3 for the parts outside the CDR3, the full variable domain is SQTIHQWPATLVQPVGSPLSLECTVEGTSNPNLYWYRQAAGRGLQLLFYSVGIGQISSEVPQNLSASRPQDRQFILSSKKLLLSDSGFYLCAWSVGVSGNTIYFGEGSWLTVV.

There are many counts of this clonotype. CDR3 loop: CSARPPASGGGGFF. CDR3 DNA: TGCAGTGCTAGGCCCCCGGCTAGCGGGGGTGGGGGGTTCTTC. This chain links TRBV20-1 with TRBJ2-1; 10 nucleotides align to TRBD2. V dropped 3 bases and J dropped 15; count of bases not matched to a gene: 14. Germline values: CDR1 DFQATT, CDR2 SNEGSKA (reference sequence). There are 14 residues in the CDR3.

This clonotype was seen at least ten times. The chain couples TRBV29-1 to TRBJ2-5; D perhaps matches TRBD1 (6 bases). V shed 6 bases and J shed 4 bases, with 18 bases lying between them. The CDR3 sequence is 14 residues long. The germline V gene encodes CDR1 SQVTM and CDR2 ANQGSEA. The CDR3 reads CSVPQTLGGETQYF. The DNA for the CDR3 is TGCAGCGTCCCTCAAACACTAGGGGGAGAGACCCAGTACTTC.

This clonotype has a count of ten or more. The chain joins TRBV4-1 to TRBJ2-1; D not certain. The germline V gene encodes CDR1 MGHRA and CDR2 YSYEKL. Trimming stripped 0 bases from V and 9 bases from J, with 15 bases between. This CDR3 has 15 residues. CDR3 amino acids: CASSQDVAQLGEQFF. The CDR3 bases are TGCGCCAGCAGCCAAGATGTCGCGCAACTGGGTGAGCAGTTCTTC.

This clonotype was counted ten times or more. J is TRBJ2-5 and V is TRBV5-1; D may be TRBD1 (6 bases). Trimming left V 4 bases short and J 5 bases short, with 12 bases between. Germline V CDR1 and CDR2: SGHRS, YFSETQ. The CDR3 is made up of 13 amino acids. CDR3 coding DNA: TGCGCCAGCAGCACAGGACAGAGGGAGACCCAGTACTTC. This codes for CASSTGQRETQYF.

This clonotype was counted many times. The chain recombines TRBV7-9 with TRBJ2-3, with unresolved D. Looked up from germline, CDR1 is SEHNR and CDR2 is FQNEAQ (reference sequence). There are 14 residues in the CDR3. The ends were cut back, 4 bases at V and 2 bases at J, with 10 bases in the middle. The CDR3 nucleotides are TGTGCCAGCAGCTACGGTGTGGACACAGATACGCAGTATTTT. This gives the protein CASSYGVDTDTQYF.

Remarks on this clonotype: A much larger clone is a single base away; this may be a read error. The chain's CDR3 is CASTHQGGHDYTF. The CDR3 DNA sequence: TGTGCCAGCACTCACCAGGGGGGGCATGACTACACCTTC. The chain is built from TRBV7-9 and TRBJ1-2; 7 bases line up with TRBD1. The CDR3 totals 13 residues. Germline CDR1 reads SEHNR; CDR2 reads FQNEAQ (reference sequence). V gave up 7 bases and J gave up 10 bases; unmatched junction bases: 12.

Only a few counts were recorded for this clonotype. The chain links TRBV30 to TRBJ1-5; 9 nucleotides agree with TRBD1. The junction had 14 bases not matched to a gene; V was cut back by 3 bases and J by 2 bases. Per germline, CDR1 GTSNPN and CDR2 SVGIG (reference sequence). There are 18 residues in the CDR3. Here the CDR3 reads CAWSASWGTGSGNQPQHF. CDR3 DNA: TGTGCCTGGAGCGCATCATGGGGGACAGGGAGTGGCAATCAGCCCCAGCATTTT.

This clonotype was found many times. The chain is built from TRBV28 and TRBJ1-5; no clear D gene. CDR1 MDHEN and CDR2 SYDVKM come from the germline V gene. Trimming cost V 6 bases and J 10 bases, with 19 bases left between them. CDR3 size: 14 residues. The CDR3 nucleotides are TGTGCCAGCAGGGCGGGAGGCAGTCTCGCTCCCCAGCATTTT. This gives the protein CASRAGGSLAPQHF.

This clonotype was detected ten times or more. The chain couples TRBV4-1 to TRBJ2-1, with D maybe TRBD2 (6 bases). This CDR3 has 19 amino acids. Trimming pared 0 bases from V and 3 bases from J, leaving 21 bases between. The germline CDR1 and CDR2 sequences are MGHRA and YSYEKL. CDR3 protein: CASSQDSLRLEDIYNEQFF. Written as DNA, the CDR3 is TGCGCCAGCAGCCAAGATTCCCTTCGACTAGAGGATATCTACAATGAGCAGTTCTTC.

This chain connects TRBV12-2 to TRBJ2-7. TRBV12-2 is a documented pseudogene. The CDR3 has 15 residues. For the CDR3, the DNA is TGTGCAAGTCGCTTAGGGCGTCGACACAACTACGAGCAGTACTTC. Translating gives CASRLGRRHNYEQYF.

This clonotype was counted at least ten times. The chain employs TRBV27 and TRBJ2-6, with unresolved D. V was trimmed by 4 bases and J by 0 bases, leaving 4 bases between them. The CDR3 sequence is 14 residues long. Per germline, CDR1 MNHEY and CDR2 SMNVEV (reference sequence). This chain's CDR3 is CASSSLSGANVLTF. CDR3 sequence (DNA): TGTGCCAGCAGTTCCCTCTCTGGGGCCAACGTCCTGACTTTC.

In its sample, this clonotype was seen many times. The CDR3 DNA sequence: TGCAGTGCTAGAGCGGGGGGGGGTGAGCAGTTCTTC. Translating it yields CSARAGGGEQFF. The V call is TRBV20-1, the J call TRBJ2-1, with TRBD2 matching 8 bases. Germline trimming cut 1 base from V and 9 bases from J; bases unmatched to any gene: 2. The CDR3 loop spans 12 amino acids. Per germline, CDR1 DFQATT and CDR2 SNEGSKA (reference sequence).

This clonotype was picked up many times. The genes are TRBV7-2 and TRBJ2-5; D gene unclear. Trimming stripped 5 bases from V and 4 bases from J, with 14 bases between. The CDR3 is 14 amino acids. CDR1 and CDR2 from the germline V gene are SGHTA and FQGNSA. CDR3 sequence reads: CASSTHSAAETQYF. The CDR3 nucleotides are TGTGCCAGCAGCACCCACTCTGCGGCAGAGACCCAGTACTTC.